This T cell receptor (beta chain) is drawn from a study of CD8 T cells in Susac syndrome. The study's findings and limits: Total CD8+ repertoires held 15 to 20 Susac-specific public clones, while CD8+ TEMRA repertoires held five or six. CD8+ clonal expansion in Susac peaked in TEMRA cells and active patients.

The authors reverse transcribed roughly 0.5 to 1 ug RNA with random hexamers. An immunoSEQ multiplex PCR generated amplified TCR beta CDR3 products spanning 54 Vbeta and 13 Jbeta. TCRdb redid the calling of the immunoSEQ multiplex PCR reads with MiXCR, one entry per CDR3 protein. The sample includes 75,000 to 95,000 distinct CDR3 sequences, approximately 93% of them seen just once. This clonotype occurred once. The antigen is not known. Germline V lookup: CDR1 SGHTA, CDR2 FQGNSA. Trimming cost V 5 bases and J 7 bases; bases outside gene matches: 6. The CDR3 sequence is 15 residues long. Specimen: CD8+ T cells from PBMCs. V and J are TRBV7-2 and TRBJ2-2; TRBD1 matches 11 bases. This clonotype was obtained from a human donor with Susac syndrome. The CDR3 loop is CASSPDRGRGGELFF. CDR3 in DNA: TGTGCCAGCAGCCCGGACAGGGGGCGAGGCGGGGAGCTGTTTTTT. The full variable domain, in which reference TRBV7-2 and TRBJ2-2 provide the parts outside the CDR3, is GAGVSQSPSNKVTEKGKDVELRCDPISGHTALYWYRQSLGQGLEFLIYFQGNSAPDKSGLPSDRFSAERTGGSVSTLTIQRTQQEDSAVYLCASSPDRGRGGELFFGEGSRLTVL.